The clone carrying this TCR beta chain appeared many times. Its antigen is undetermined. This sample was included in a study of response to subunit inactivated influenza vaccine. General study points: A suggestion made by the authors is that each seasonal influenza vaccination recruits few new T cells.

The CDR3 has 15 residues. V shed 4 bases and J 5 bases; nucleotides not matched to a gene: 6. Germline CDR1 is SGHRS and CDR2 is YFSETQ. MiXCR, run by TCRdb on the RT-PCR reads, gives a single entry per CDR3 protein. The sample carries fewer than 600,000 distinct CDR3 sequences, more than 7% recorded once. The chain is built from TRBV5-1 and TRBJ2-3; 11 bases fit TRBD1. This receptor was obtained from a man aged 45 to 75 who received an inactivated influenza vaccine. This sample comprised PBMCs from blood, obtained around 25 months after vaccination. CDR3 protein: CASSVGTGGGDTQYF. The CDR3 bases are TGCGCCAGCAGCGTGGGGACAGGGGGAGGAGATACGCAGTATTTT.